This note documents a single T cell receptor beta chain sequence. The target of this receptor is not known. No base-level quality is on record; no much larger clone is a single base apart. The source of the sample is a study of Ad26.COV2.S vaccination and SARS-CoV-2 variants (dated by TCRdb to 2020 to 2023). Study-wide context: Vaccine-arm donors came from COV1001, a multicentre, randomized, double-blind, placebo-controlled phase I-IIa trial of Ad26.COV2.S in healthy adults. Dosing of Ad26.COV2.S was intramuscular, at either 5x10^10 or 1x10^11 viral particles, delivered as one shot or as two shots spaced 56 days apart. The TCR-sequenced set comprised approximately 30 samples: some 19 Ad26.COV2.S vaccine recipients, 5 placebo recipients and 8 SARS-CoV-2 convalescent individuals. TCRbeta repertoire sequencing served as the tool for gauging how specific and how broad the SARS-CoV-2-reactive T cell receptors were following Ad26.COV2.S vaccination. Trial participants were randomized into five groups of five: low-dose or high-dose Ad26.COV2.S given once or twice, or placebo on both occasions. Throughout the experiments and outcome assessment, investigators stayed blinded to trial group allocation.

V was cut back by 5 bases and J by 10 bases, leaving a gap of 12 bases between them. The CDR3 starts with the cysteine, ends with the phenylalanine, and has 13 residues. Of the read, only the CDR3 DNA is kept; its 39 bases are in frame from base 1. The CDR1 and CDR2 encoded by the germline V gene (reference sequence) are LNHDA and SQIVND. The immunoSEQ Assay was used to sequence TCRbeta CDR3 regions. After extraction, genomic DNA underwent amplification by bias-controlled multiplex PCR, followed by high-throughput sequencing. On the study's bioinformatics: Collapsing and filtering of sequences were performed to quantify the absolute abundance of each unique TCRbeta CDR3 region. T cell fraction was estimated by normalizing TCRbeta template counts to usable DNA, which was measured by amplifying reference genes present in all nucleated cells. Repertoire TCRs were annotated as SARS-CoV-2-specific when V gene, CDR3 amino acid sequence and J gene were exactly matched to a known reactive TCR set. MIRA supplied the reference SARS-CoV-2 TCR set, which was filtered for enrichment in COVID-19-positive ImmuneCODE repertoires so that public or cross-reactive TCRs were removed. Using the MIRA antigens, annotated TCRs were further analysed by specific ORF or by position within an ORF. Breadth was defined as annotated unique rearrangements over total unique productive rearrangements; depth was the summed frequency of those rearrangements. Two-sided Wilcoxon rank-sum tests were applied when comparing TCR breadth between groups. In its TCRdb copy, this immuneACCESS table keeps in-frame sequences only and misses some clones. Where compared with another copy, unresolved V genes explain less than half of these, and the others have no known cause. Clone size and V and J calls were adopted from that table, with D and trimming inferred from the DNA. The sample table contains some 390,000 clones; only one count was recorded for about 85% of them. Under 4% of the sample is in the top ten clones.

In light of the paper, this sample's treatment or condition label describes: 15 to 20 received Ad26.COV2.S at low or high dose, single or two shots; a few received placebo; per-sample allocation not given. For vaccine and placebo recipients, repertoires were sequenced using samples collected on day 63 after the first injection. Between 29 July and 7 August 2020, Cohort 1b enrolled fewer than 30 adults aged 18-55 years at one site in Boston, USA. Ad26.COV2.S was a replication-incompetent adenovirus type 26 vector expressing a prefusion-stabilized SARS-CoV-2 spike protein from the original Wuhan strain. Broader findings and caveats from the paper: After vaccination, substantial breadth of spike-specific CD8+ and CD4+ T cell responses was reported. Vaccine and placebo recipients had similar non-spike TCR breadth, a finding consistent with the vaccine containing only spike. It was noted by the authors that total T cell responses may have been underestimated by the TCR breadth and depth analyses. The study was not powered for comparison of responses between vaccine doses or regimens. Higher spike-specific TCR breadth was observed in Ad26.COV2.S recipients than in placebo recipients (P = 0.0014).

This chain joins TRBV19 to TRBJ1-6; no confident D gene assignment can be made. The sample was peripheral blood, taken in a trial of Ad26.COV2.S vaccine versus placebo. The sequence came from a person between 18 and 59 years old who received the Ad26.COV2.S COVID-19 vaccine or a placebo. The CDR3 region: CASSGGGGSPLHF. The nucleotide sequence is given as TGTGCCAGTAGTGGAGGAGGCGGATCACCCCTCCACTTT.